This entry lists 7 T cell receptor beta chains sequenced from one sample in a study of radiotherapy plus CTLA-4 blockade in lung cancer. Sequencing was performed with immunoSEQ multiplex PCR; in TCRdb, only in-frame clones are kept and a portion is missing. The table has 90,000 to 130,000 clones, approximately 80% seen once; the top ten hold 3.3%. The sample here was peripheral blood, taken from a patient treated with radiotherapy plus ipilimumab. These receptor sequences come from a human donor with non-small cell lung cancer that progressed on radiotherapy plus ipilimumab. Some clones in this sample may be carry-over from other donors' samples.

The rearrangement uses TRBV7-9 and TRBJ1-5; D is possibly TRBD1 (6 bases). Germline-derived CDR1 and CDR2 are SEHNR and FQNEAQ (reference sequence). This CDR3 has 15 amino acids. Trimming removed 3 bases at V and 2 bases at J, with 11 bases between. The CDR3 region is CASSFSGAGNQPQHF. The CDR3 DNA sequence: TGTGCCAGCAGCTTTTCAGGGGCAGGCAATCAGCCCCAGCATTTT.

This rearrangement joins TRBV6-1 to TRBJ2-5; D is ambiguous. CDR1 is MNHNS, CDR2 SASEGT, per germline. The CDR3 is 15 amino acids. Trimming took off 8 bases at V and 4 bases at J, with 20 bases between the two ends. Written as DNA, the CDR3 is TGTGCCAGCGCTGATCAGCTTGCCCTTCCAGAGACCCAGTACTTC. Protein product: CASADQLALPETQYF.

The chain recombines TRBV13 with TRBJ2-1; 7 nucleotides align to TRBD2. V lost 10 bases and J lost 6; bases outside the gene matches: 9. This CDR3 region has 13 residues. Germline CDR1 reads PRHDT; CDR2 reads FYEKMQ (reference sequence). CDR3 sequence (DNA): TGTGCCACCCAAGCGGGGCCAAGCAATGAGCAGTTCTTC. Translated, it gives CATQAGPSNEQFF.

V usage is TRBV9 and J usage is TRBJ2-2, with D perhaps matching TRBD1 (6 bases). The CDR3 is 14 residues long. The V gene lost 2 bases and the J gene lost 5 bases, with 10 bases spanning the gap. In germline, CDR1 is SGDLS, CDR2 YYNGEE. DNA of the CDR3: TGTGCCAGCAGCGTTTTGGGGACAACCGGGGAGCTGTTTTTT. Translated: CASSVLGTTGELFF.

The rearrangement joins TRBV11-3 to TRBJ2-7; 8 bases are a match to TRBD1. Germline V gene lookup returns CDR1 SGHNT and CDR2 YENEEA. The CDR3 spans 14 residues. J was trimmed by 6 bases and V by 1 base; bases with no gene match: 5. CDR3 nucleotides: TGTGCCAGCAGCTTAGGAGGACAGGGAGGCGAGCAGTACTTC. Protein product: CASSLGGQGGEQYF.

V usage is TRBV27 and J usage is TRBJ2-3; D is perhaps TRBD1 or TRBD2 (5 bases each). CDR1 is MNHEY, CDR2 SMNVEV, per germline (reference sequence). Between the trimmed V and J ends, which lost 1 base and 3 bases, there was a span of 17 bases. The CDR3 extends over 17 amino acids. The CDR3 reads CASSLYGRGTPTDTQYF. The CDR3 DNA reads TGTGCCAGCAGTTTATACGGACGTGGGACCCCTACAGATACGCAGTATTTT.

J is TRBJ2-7 and V is TRBV5-6; tentatively, D is TRBD2 (6 bases). The germline CDR1 and CDR2 sequences are SGHDT and YYEEEE. The CDR3 totals 13 residues. V was clipped by 1 base and J by 9 bases, with 14 bases between them. As DNA, the CDR3 is TGTGCCAGCAGCTTGTCGGTAGCGGAAGTGCAGTACTTC. Encoded protein: CASSLSVAEVQYF.